A selection of T cell receptor beta chains follows, all from one sample in a study of blood T cell repertoires in COVID-19. Repertoires were generated with immunoSEQ multiplex PCR, while TCRdb's copy carries only in-frame clones and drops some. The data contain nearly 250,000 clones, roughly 83% of them singletons. The sequenced sample was peripheral blood. These receptor sequences come from a woman aged 80 or older with COVID-19, enrolled during active disease. Each CDR3 is given without its conserved first and last residue.

TRBV6-2/TRBV6-3	TRBJ2-7	ASSASGVGRYEQY
TRBV19	TRBJ2-1	ASSVPSRYNEQF
TRBV10-3	TRBJ2-2	AISSQEGRELF
TRBV7-2	TRBJ2-3	ASSLAGYTDTQY
TRBV9	TRBJ1-2	ASSVEGGPGYT
TRBV5-6	TRBJ1-6	ASSRRGQGNSPLH
TRBV6-5	TRBJ2-7	ASSYSGLGTGEQY
TRBV6-7	TRBJ1-3	ASSPGQDNTIY
TRBV30	TRBJ1-2	AWKGDRGNYGYT
TRBV7-2	TRBJ2-7	ASSPWGDLGGEQY
TRBV3-1/TRBV3-2	TRBJ2-5	ASSQETGLRETQY
TRBV10-3	TRBJ1-6	AIRGEGAHRNSPLH
TRBV27	TRBJ2-7	ASRLPGQGYNEQY
TRBV15	TRBJ2-5	ATSRDRETQY
TRBV19	TRBJ2-5	ASSSHMYQETQY
TRBV5-1	TRBJ2-6	ASSLDPGAIGANVLT
TRBV3-1/TRBV3-2	TRBJ1-1	ASSRWDSKDTEAF
TRBV7-2	TRBJ1-2	ASSLEAVYGYT
TRBV5-4	TRBJ2-7	ASSSGQGSFSYEQY
TRBV11-2	TRBJ1-2	ASSLSGTGGVSVGYT
TRBV27	TRBJ2-3	ASSLRGVPSDTQY
TRBV30	TRBJ1-5	AWSVQQEKPQH
TRBV27	TRBJ2-5	ASTPDPRRETQY
TRBV9	TRBJ1-2	ASSVPGGAYGYT
TRBV2	TRBJ2-5	ASTYSGGGLETQY
TRBV5-4	TRBJ2-3	ASSLRLAGSTDTQY
TRBV10-3	TRBJ1-5	AISPDRNQPQH
TRBV6-5	TRBJ2-5	ASSRGRGFKETQY
TRBV19	TRBJ1-1	ASTPGRGSTEAF
TRBV15	TRBJ1-1	ATSRVLATEAF
TRBV6-5	TRBJ1-5	ASSTGVSSNQPQH
TRBV29-1	TRBJ1-2	SATEGSIYGYT
TRBV7-8	TRBJ2-7	ASSPRTEQY
TRBV5-4	TRBJ1-1	ASSFGGENTEAF
TRBV12-3/TRBV12-4	TRBJ1-6	ASSLARSPLH